The source of this T cell receptor beta chain is a study of post-analysis software for immune sequencing data. Whole-study context: Progressive-relapsing, secondary progressive and relapsing-remitting multiple sclerosis were among the disease courses included. Study-wide points: Relative to controls, patients had roughly five TRBV segments at higher frequency, with TRBV5-6, TRBV5-1 and TRBV20-1 among these. Significantly lower normalized Chao1 diversity was seen in multiple sclerosis patients than in controls.

The TCR beta cDNA libraries carried unique molecular identifiers. MiXCR, applied by TCRdb to the PCR reads, yields one record per CDR3 protein. The table shows approximately 350,000 distinct CDR3 sequences, with around 33% occurring only once. As to this clonotype: Its antigen is not known.

The CDR3 extends over 16 amino acids. V dropped 3 bases and J dropped 4 bases, with 18 bases sitting between them. Germline V lookup: CDR1 SGHTA, CDR2 FQGNSA. The sample taken for sequencing was blood. This TCR was recovered from a girl aged 10 to 17 with multiple sclerosis. The V call is TRBV7-2, the J call TRBJ1-2, with D tentatively TRBD1 (5 bases). This CDR3 is CASSFHWGGAGYGYTF. CDR3 nucleotide sequence: TGTGCCAGCAGCTTCCATTGGGGAGGGGCAGGCTATGGCTACACCTTC. The full variable domain, completed using reference TRBV7-2 and TRBJ1-2, is GAGVSQSPSNKVTEKGKDVELRCDPISGHTALYWYRQSLGQGLEFLIYFQGNSAPDKSGLPSDRFSAERTGGSVSTLTIQRTQQEDSAVYLCASSFHWGGAGYGYTFGSGTRLTVV.